This TCR beta chain is from a study of cytomegalovirus exposure and HLA in healthy donors. J lost 5 bases, V lost 5 bases, and 10 bases had no gene match. Germline values: CDR1 LNHDA, CDR2 SQIVND (reference sequence). The CDR3 contains 15 residues. The study's findings and limits: The study labeled about 160 TCR beta chains cytomegalovirus-associated. Later findings reportedly placed an Asian-associated ancestry cluster below the roughly 670-donor mean for N-insertions. In an earlier analysis, productive rearrangement rates for most beta V segments clustered near 87% or 30%.

The primer mix had 60 Vbeta and 13 Jbeta primers. The protocol was immunoSEQ multiplex PCR, while the TCRdb copy is restricted to in-frame clones and leaves out a portion. This sample has approximately 140,000 clones, with around 80% found just once. A note on this clone: The antigen is undetermined.

The sequenced sample consisted of PBMCs. V is TRBV19 and J is TRBJ1-2; 8 nucleotides align to TRBD1. The source of this sequence is a male donor in good health and CMV-seropositive. Written as DNA, the CDR3 is TGTGCCAGTAGTCCCCGGACAGGGAGGGGGTATGGCTACACCTTC. This gives the protein CASSPRTGRGYGYTF. Supplemented by reference TRBV19 and TRBJ1-2, the full variable domain reads DGGITQSPKYLFRKEGQNVTLSCEQNLNHDAMYWYRQDPGQGLRLIYYSQIVNDFQKGDIAEGYSVSREKKESFPLTVTSAQKNPTAFYLCASSPRTGRGYGYTFGSGTRLTVV.